Presented here are 29 T cell receptor delta chains from one specimen sequenced in a study of DNA immune sequencing with unique molecular identifiers. Primers for all 8 TRDV and 4 TRDJ genes amplified genomic DNA in 32-plex. The library had 12-nucleotide UMIs introduced over about 3 barcoding cycles, then a second adapter PCR. TCRdb redid the clone calls on the multiplex PCR reads with CATT. The sample has about 710 delta-chain clones; roughly 4% are singletons. Sequencing was performed on gamma-delta T cells from PBMCs. The source is a human donor in good health.

This clone was counted between two and nine times. A far larger clone is just one base off, so this is likely a read error. Other DNA sequences within the sample encode an identical CDR3. The chain recombines TRDV2 with TRDJ1; 11 bases are a match to TRDD3. Germline assignment: CDR1 GEAIGNYY and CDR2 EKD. This CDR3 is 16 amino acids long. Written as DNA, the CDR3 is TGTGCCTGTGACGTACTGGGGGATAAGGCGTCCGATAAACTCATTTTT. Encoded protein: CACDVLGDKASDKLIF.

This clone is hyperexpanded by share. The same CDR3 can be traced to other DNA sequences in this sample. V gene TRDV2 combines with J gene TRDJ1, with D maybe TRDD3 (6 bases). There are 16 residues in the CDR3. Germline V gene lookup returns CDR1 GEAIGNYY and CDR2 EKD. Between the trimmed V and J ends, which lost 0 bases and 2 bases, there was a span of 15 bases. The CDR3 nucleotides read TGTGCCTGTGACACCTTAGGGGGGACGATTACCGATAAACTCATCTTT. Translating it yields CACDTLGGTITDKLIF.

This clone is judged medium-sized. The V call is TRDV2, the J call TRDJ1, with 7 nucleotides matching TRDD3. Trimming took 0 bases from V and 10 from J; bases not matched to a gene: 10. From germline, CDR1 is GEAIGNYY and CDR2 EKD. The length of the CDR3 is 14 residues. This chain's CDR3 is CACDTVLGTGGLIF. The CDR3 DNA follows: TGTGCCTGTGACACCGTACTGGGGACCGGAGGACTCATCTTT.

On this clone: It differs at one base from a far larger clone, so likely a read error. In the same sample, other DNA sequences code for this CDR3. V usage is TRDV2 and J usage is TRDJ1; 9 bases match TRDD3. Germline V lookup: CDR1 GEAIGNYY, CDR2 EKD. The CDR3 spans 15 residues. The CDR3 DNA is TGTGCCTGTGACCGACTGGGGGAGTACACCGATAAACTTATCTTT. Translated: CACDRLGEYTDKLIF.

In its sample, this clone ranks as hyperexpanded. Within the sample, other DNA sequences also encode this same CDR3. The CDR3 is CACDTAGATSWDTRQMFF. The CDR3 nucleotides are TGTGCCTGTGACACGGCTGGGGCCACCTCCTGGGACACCCGACAGATGTTTTTC. This sequence joins TRDV2 and TRDJ3; D possibly corresponds to TRDD3 (6 bases). Looked up from germline, CDR1 is GEAIGNYY and CDR2 is EKD. CDR3 length equals 18 residues. Trimming removed 1 base at V and 0 bases at J, with 12 bases between.

By sample fraction, this clone is medium-sized. The chain couples TRDV2 to TRDJ1, with TRDD3 matching over 12 bases. V shed 0 bases and J 2 bases; nucleotides not matched to a gene: 6. The germline gives CDR1 GEAIGNYY, CDR2 EKD. The CDR3 spans 17 residues. The CDR3 nucleotides read TGTGCCTGTGACACCTTGATACTGGGGGATACTACCGATAAACTCATCTTT. As protein: CACDTLILGDTTDKLIF.

Of note for this clone: With a far larger clone one base away, a read error is the likely cause. The sample contains more than one DNA sequence encoding this CDR3. The rearrangement uses TRDV2 and TRDJ1; TRDD3 might be the D (6 bases). Trimming pared 4 bases from V and 0 bases from J, leaving 26 bases between. The CDR3 consists of 19 residues. Germline V gives CDR1 GEAIGNYY, CDR2 EKD. CDR3 bases: TGTGCCTGTGAAAGGGTACTAGAACTGGGAACGGGGTACACCGATAAACTCATCTTT. Translation gives CACERVLELGTGYTDKLIF.

Regarding this clone: A far more abundant clone sits one base away, making this likely a read error. The rearrangement uses TRDV2 and TRDJ1; the D gene is possibly TRDD3 (6 bases). This CDR3 comprises 16 residues. Germline V gives CDR1 GEAIGNYY, CDR2 EKD. The CDR3 DNA follows: TGTGCCTGTGACACCTTAGGGGGGACGATTACCGTTAAACTCATCTTT. Translation gives CACDTLGGTITVKLIF.

This clone was counted between two and nine times. The gene calls are TRDV2 and TRDJ2; D is possibly TRDD3 (6 bases). Trimming shortened V by 5 bases and J by 4 bases, and 22 bases separated the two germline ends. Germline V gene data show CDR1 as GEAIGNYY and CDR2 as EKD. CDR3 length: 17 residues. CDR3 DNA: TGTGCCTGTGCCCTCGGGTCTGGGGATGTTCCGACAGCACAACTCTTCTTT. Protein product: CACALGSGDVPTAQLFF.

About this clone itself: TCRdb has a much larger clone's protein, which differs at residue 4 from the translation of this DNA, likely because of a read error; what is shown is the protein translated from the DNA. The chain is built from TRDV2 and TRDJ1; D gene ambiguous. Germline-derived CDR1 and CDR2 are GEAIGNYY and EKD. The V and J ends lost 6 bases and 0 bases respectively, with 25 bases between them. The CDR3 consists of 18 residues. The CDR3 is CACKALEHRFPNTDKLIF. DNA for the CDR3: TGTGCCTGTAAAGCCCTCGAGCACCGATTTCCGAACACCGATAAACTCATCTTT.

This clone is medium-sized by share. V gene TRDV2 combines with J gene TRDJ1; 13 nucleotides match TRDD3. V lost 2 bases, J lost 2 bases, and 10 bases stayed unmatched. The CDR3 covers 18 residues. Germline V gene sequence: CDR1 GEAIGNYY, CDR2 EKD. The CDR3 is CACDMVLGDTRLTDKLIF. CDR3 DNA: TGTGCCTGTGACATGGTACTGGGGGATACGCGTTTAACCGATAAACTCATCTTT.

A word on this clone: It may be a read error: a sequence one base away is much more abundant. The same CDR3 also results from other DNA sequences found in this sample. This chain links TRDV2 with TRDJ1; a weak D match, TRDD2 (5 bases). The CDR3 extends over 18 amino acids. Germline CDR1 GEAIGNYY, CDR2 EKD. CDR3 DNA sequence: TGTGCGTGTGACAGTATTACCGCACCCCTTCTAAACACCGATAAACTCATCTTT. Translated: CACDSITAPLLNTDKLIF.

This clone occurred a few times. The gene calls are TRDV2 and TRDJ1; 8 positions agree with TRDD3. The CDR3 contains 18 residues. Germline V lookup: CDR1 GEAIGNYY, CDR2 EKD. Germline trimming cut 1 base from V and 0 bases from J; bases unmatched to any gene: 12. The chain's CDR3 is CACDTLGDPLTYTDKLIF. CDR3 nucleotide sequence: TGTGCCTGTGACACTCTGGGGGACCCATTAACGTACACCGATAAACTCATCTTT.

Turning to this clone: This likely reflects a read error, since a far larger clone is one base away. This sample includes further DNA sequences coding for the same CDR3. The chain uses TRDV2 and TRDJ3; TRDD3 is a possible D gene (6 bases). The CDR3 runs 18 residues. Looked up from germline, CDR1 is GEAIGNYY and CDR2 is EKD. This chain's CDR3 is CACDTAGATSWDTRQMFF. CDR3 coding DNA: TGTGCCTGTGACACGGCTGGGGCCACCTCCTGGGACACCCGGCAGATGTTTTTC.

In its sample, this clone is large (0.1 to 1%). Other DNA sequences within the sample encode an identical CDR3. J is TRDJ1 and V is TRDV2; 13 bases line up with TRDD3. The V segment lost 3 bases and the J segment 4 bases; nucleotides outside the gene matches: 16. This CDR3 comprises 19 residues. CDR1 and CDR2 (germline): GEAIGNYY, EKD. The CDR3 nucleotides are TGTGCCTGTGACTTACTGGGGGATACGCTGAAGTTTGTAAGCGATAAACTCATCTTT. Its protein is CACDLLGDTLKFVSDKLIF.

This clone appeared a few times. Since a far larger clone is one base different, this is likely a read error. This CDR3 is also generated by other DNA sequences in the sample. The V gene is TRDV2, the J gene TRDJ1, with D perhaps TRDD3 (6 bases). Trimming shortened V by 4 bases and J by 2 bases, and 28 bases separated the two germline ends. Germline assignment: CDR1 GEAIGNYY and CDR2 EKD. The CDR3 is 19 amino acids. The DNA of the CDR3 is TGTGCCTGTGAAAGGGTACTCGAACTGGGAACGGGGTATACCGATAAACTCATCTTT. Its protein is CACERVLELGTGYTDKLIF.

Judged by abundance, this clone is large. The J gene is TRDJ1, the V gene TRDV3, with 7 bases identical to TRDD3. Germline V gene lookup returns CDR1 TVYSNPD and CDR2 GDNSRS (reference sequence). This CDR3 region has 21 residues. Germline trimming cut 1 base from V and 0 bases from J; bases unmatched to any gene: 26. The CDR3 spells CAFIVGPYPPTGDIYTDKLIF. The CDR3 DNA reads as TGTGCCTTTATAGTCGGCCCCTACCCCCCTACTGGGGATATTTACACCGATAAACTCATCTTT. Drawing the rest from reference TRDV3 and TRDJ1, the complete variable domain is CDKVTQSSPDQTVASGSEVVLLCTYDTVYSNPDLFWYRIRPDYSFQFVFYGDNSRSEGADFTQGRFSVKHILTQKAFHLVISPVRTEDSATYYCAFIVGPYPPTGDIYTDKLIFGKGTRVTVEP.

The table lists this clone with a few counts. This is likely an artifact of a read error, given a far larger clone one base away. The chain uses TRDV2 and TRDJ1, with D perhaps matching TRDD3 (6 bases). Germline loops: CDR1 GEAIGNYY, CDR2 EKD. V was shortened by 4 bases and J by 2 bases, with 19 bases between the two germline ends. The CDR3 has 16 amino acids. The DNA of the CDR3 is TGTGCCTGTGAGACCTTAGGGGGGACGATTACCGATAAACTCATCTTT. Its protein product is CACETLGGTITDKLIF.

With regard to this clone: The protein given by TCRdb reflects a much larger clone and differs at residue 6 from this DNA's translation, likely from a read error; the protein shown is the DNA's translation. The chain uses TRDV2 and TRDJ1; no reliable D call. Germline lookup yields CDR1 GEAIGNYY and CDR2 EKD. Between the trimmed V and J ends, which lost 0 bases and 2 bases, there was a span of 15 bases. This CDR3 region has 16 residues. CDR3 residues: CACDTILSEGTDKLIF. CDR3 coding DNA: TGTGCCTGTGACACCATACTTAGCGAGGGGACCGATAAACTCATCTTT.

Note on this clone: A far larger clone lies a single base away; this is likely a read error. The chain links TRDV2 to TRDJ1; TRDD3 matches 10 bases. Germline V gene sequence: CDR1 GEAIGNYY, CDR2 EKD. The CDR3 runs 17 residues. V trimming: 0 bases; J trimming: 6 bases; junction bases outside the gene matches: 12. This CDR3 reads CACDTVGLGDMLNKLIF. The CDR3 nucleotides are TGTGCCTGTGACACCGTGGGGCTGGGGGATATGTTAAATAAACTCATCTTT.

As concerns this clone: TCRdb assigns this DNA the protein of a much larger clone, which departs from its translation at residue 9; this likely reflects a read error, and the protein shown comes from translating the DNA. The chain uses TRDV2 and TRDJ1; TRDD3 matches 8 bases. CDR3 length: 17 amino acids. Germline V gene lookup returns CDR1 GEAIGNYY and CDR2 EKD. With 2 bases clipped from V and 0 bases from J, the junction kept 10 bases outside the gene matches. The CDR3 spells CACDNLLGVTNTDKLIF. CDR3 bases: TGTGCCTGTGACAATTTACTGGGGGTTACAAACACCGATAAACTCATCTTT.

This clone was observed a few times. V gene TRDV2 combines with J gene TRDJ3, with TRDD3 matching over 12 bases. The CDR3 length is 21 residues. V shed 0 bases and J 0 bases; nucleotides not matched to a gene: 8. CDR1 is GEAIGNYY, CDR2 EKD, per germline. Written as DNA, the CDR3 is TGTGCCTGTGACACCGCTAGTACTGGGGGATACAGCTCCTGGGACACCCGACAGATGTTTTTC. Encoded protein: CACDTASTGGYSSWDTRQMFF.

Of note for this clone: It differs at one base from a far larger clone, so likely a read error. The V gene is TRDV2, the J gene TRDJ3; the D gene is possibly TRDD3 (6 bases). There are 20 residues in the CDR3. Germline assignment: CDR1 GEAIGNYY and CDR2 EKD. Trimming cost V 1 base and J 0 bases, with 18 bases left between them. The CDR3 reads CACDTVNRGFNSWDTRQMFF. CDR3 nucleotide sequence: TGTGCCTGTGACACGGTAAATCGGGGATTCAACTCCTGGGACACCCGACAGATGTTTTTC.

Points on this clone: A far larger clone differs by one base, so this is likely a read error. The V gene remains uncalled, whereas the J gene is TRDJ1; TRDD3 is the table's D call, not checked against the DNA. The CDR3 has 19 residues. The CDR3 reads CACDTLLGDTRIYTDKLIF. CDR3 in DNA: TGTGCCTGTGACACATTACTGGGGGATACACGGATCTACACCGATAAACTCATCTTT.

Of note for this clone: Given a far larger clone just one base away, this is likely a sequencing read error. J is TRDJ1 and V is TRDV2, with a weak D call TRDD3 (6 bases). The V gene's germline CDR1 is GEAIGNYY and CDR2 EKD. This CDR3 contains 19 residues. The V end lost 4 bases, the J end lost 0 bases, and 26 bases lay between the germline ends. The CDR3 DNA reads TGTGCCTGTGAAGGGGTACTCGAACTGGGAACGGGGTACACCGATAAACTCATCTTT. This translates into CACEGVLELGTGYTDKLIF.

Notes on this clone: Since a far larger clone is one base different, this is likely a read error. V is TRDV2 and J is TRDJ1; D is possibly TRDD3 (6 bases). V lost 5 bases and J 0 bases, leaving 27 bases between the germline ends. Germline values: CDR1 GEAIGNYY, CDR2 EKD. CDR3 size: 19 residues. CDR3 sequence reads: CACGRVLELGTGYTDKLIF. CDR3 sequence (DNA): TGTGCCTGTGGAAGGGTACTCGAACTGGGAACGGGGTACACCGATAAACTCATCTTT.

With respect to this clone: The same CDR3 arises from other DNA sequences in this sample as well. The chain recombines TRDV2 with TRDJ1; no definite D call. V lost 3 bases and J 5 bases, leaving 24 bases between the germline ends. Germline values: CDR1 GEAIGNYY, CDR2 EKD. This CDR3 region has 17 residues. CDR3 residues: CACDQLVQSSRADKLIF. CDR3 nucleotide sequence: TGTGCCTGTGACCAACTCGTTCAAAGTTCCCGGGCTGATAAACTCATCTTT.

This clone is labeled medium-sized. The chain has TRDV2 and TRDJ1, with a tentative D call TRDD3 (6 bases). Germline V CDR1 and CDR2: GEAIGNYY, EKD. The V end was cut by 3 bases, the J end by 7 bases, with 17 bases between. The CDR3 loop spans 14 amino acids. In DNA, the CDR3 is TGTGCCTGTGACCCACTGGGCTCTGAGGCTAAACTCATCTTT. Amino acids: CACDPLGSEAKLIF.

By share, this clone ranks as large. The chain carries TRDV2 and TRDJ1; 12 positions match TRDD3. This CDR3 region has 16 residues. V trimming: 1 base; J trimming: 2 bases; junction bases outside the gene matches: 4. From germline, CDR1 is GEAIGNYY and CDR2 EKD. CDR3: CACDTLGDTGTDKLIF. CDR3 DNA sequence: TGTGCCTGTGACACGCTGGGGGATACGGGGACCGATAAACTCATCTTT.